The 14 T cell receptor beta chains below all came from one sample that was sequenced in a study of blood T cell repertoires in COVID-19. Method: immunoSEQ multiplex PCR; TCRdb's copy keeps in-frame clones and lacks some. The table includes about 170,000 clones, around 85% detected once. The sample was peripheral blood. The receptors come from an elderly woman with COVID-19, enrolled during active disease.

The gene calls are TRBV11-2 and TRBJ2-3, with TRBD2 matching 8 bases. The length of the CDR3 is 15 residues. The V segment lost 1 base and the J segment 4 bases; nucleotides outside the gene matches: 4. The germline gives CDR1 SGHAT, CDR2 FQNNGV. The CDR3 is CASSLGGGGPDTQYF. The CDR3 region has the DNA TGTGCCAGCAGCTTAGGAGGCGGGGGGCCAGATACGCAGTATTTT.

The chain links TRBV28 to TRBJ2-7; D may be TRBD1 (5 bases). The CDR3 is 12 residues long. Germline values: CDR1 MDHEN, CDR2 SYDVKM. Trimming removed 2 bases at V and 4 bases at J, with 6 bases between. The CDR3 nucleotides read TGTGCCAGCAGTTTACAGGGTTACGAGCAGTACTTC. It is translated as CASSLQGYEQYF.

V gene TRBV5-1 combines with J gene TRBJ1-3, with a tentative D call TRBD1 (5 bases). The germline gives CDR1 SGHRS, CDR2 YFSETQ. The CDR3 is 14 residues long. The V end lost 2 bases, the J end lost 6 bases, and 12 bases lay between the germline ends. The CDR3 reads CASSLGPGVNTIYF. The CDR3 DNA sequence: TGCGCCAGCAGCTTAGGCCCGGGGGTAAACACCATATATTTT. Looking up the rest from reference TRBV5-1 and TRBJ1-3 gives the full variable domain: KAGVTQTPRYLIKTRGQQVTLSCSPISGHRSVSWYQQTPGQGLQFLFEYFSETQRNKGNFPGRFSGRQFSNSRSEMNVSTLELGDSALYLCASSLGPGVNTIYFGEGSWLTVV.

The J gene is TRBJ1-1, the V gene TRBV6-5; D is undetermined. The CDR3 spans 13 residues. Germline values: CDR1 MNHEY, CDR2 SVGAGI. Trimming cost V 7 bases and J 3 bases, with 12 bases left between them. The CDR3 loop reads CASILTPYTEAFF. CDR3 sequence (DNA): TGTGCCAGCATTTTGACACCTTACACTGAAGCTTTCTTT.

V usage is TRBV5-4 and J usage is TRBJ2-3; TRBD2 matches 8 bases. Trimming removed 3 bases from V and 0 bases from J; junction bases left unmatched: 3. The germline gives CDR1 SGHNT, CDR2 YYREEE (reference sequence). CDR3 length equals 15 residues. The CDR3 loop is CASSSLADSTDTQYF. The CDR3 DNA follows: TGTGCCAGCAGCTCACTAGCGGATAGCACAGATACGCAGTATTTT.

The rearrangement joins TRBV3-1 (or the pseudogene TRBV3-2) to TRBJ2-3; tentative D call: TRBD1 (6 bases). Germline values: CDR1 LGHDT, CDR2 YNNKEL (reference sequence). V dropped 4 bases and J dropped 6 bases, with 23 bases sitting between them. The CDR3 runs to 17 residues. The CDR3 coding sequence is TGTGCCAGCAGCCCTCCTTGGGGCCGCCAGGGGTGGGATACGCAGTATTTT. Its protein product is CASSPPWGRQGWDTQYF.

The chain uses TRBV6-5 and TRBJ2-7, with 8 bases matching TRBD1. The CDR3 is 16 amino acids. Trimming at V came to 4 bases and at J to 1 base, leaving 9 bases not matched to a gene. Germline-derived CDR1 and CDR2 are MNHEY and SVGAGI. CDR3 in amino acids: CASSSTGGRGSYEQYF. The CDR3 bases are TGTGCCAGCAGTTCCACAGGGGGTAGGGGATCCTACGAGCAGTACTTC.

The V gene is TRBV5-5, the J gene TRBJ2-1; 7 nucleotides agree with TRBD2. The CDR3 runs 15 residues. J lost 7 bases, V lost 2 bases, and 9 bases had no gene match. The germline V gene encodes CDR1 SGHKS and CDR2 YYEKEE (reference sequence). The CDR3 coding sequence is TGTGCCAGCAGCTTAGGCTCCGGACTAGGGAATGAGCAGTTCTTC. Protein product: CASSLGSGLGNEQFF.

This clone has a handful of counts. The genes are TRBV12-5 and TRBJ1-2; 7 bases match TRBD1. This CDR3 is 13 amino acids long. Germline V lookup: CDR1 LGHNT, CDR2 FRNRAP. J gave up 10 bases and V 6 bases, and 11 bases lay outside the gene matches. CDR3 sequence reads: CASGLDRVGVYTF. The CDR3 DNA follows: TGTGCTAGTGGACTAGACAGGGTTGGTGTCTACACCTTC.

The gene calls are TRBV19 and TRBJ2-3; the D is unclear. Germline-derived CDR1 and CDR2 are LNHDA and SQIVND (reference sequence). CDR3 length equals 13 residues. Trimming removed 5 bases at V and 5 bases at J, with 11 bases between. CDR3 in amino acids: CASSSYQEDTQYF. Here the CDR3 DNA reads TGTGCCAGTAGTTCCTACCAGGAAGATACGCAGTATTTT. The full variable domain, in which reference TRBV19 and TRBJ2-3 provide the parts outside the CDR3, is DGGITQSPKYLFRKEGQNVTLSCEQNLNHDAMYWYRQDPGQGLRLIYYSQIVNDFQKGDIAEGYSVSREKKESFPLTVTSAQKNPTAFYLCASSSYQEDTQYFGPGTRLTVL.

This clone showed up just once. The CDR3 sequence is CASSQPPLISGGNNEQFF. As DNA, the CDR3 is TGTGCCAGCAGCCAACCACCTTTAATAAGCGGGGGGAACAATGAGCAGTTCTTC. The chain recombines TRBV4-2 with TRBJ2-1; 9 nucleotides agree with TRBD2. There are 18 residues in the CDR3. Germline V gives CDR1 LGHNA, CDR2 YNFKEQ. V shed 2 bases and J 5 bases; nucleotides not matched to a gene: 13.

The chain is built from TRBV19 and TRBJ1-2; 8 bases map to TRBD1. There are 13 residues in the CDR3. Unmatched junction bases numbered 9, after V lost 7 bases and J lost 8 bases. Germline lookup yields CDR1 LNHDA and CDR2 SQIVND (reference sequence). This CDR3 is CASIGGQGSGYTF. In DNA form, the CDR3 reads TGTGCCAGTATCGGCGGACAGGGTAGCGGCTACACCTTC.

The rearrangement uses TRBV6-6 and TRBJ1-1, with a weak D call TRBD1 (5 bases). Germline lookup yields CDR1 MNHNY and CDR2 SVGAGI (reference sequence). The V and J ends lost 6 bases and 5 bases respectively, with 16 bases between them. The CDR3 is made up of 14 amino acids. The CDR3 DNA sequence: TGTGCCAGCAGCCCCGGGGGTACGACGACTGAAGCTTTCTTT. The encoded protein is CASSPGGTTTEAFF.

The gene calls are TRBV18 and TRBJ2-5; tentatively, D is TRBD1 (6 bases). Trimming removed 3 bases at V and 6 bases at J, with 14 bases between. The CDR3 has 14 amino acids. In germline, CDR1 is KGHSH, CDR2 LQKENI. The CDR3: CASSPPQGVKTQYF. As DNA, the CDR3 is TGTGCCAGCTCACCTCCACAGGGTGTGAAGACCCAGTACTTC. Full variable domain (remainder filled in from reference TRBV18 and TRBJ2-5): NAGVMQNPRHLVRRRGQEARLRCSPMKGHSHVYWYRQLPEEGLKFMVYLQKENIIDESGMPKERFSAEFPKEGPSILRIQQVVRGDSAAYFCASSPPQGVKTQYFGPGTRLLVL.